This passage covers 29 T cell receptor beta chains from one sample sequenced in a study of blood T cells in healthy people across ages. For the second PCR, which ran for about 6 to 11 cycles, a sample-barcoded 5' primer and a J-beta primer mix were used. MiXCR was run by TCRdb on the 5' RACE reads, yielding one entry per CDR3 protein. The sample shows over 600,000 distinct CDR3 sequences, 40% to 50% of them seen only once. The sample comprised blood. These receptors were taken from a man older than 75 in good health.

This clonotype was recorded once. This could be a read error, since a much larger clone is one nucleotide away. The CDR3 is CVSSLGTGFSGRDTYEQYF. The CDR3 DNA reads as TGTGTCAGCAGCCTCGGGACAGGGTTTAGCGGGAGGGATACCTACGAGCAGTACTTC. The chain has TRBV6-1 and TRBJ2-7; 11 nucleotides line up with TRBD2. Per the germline V gene, CDR1 is MNHNS and CDR2 is SASEGT. The CDR3 is 19 residues long.

The V and J genes are TRBV7-2 and TRBJ2-3, with 8 nucleotides matching TRBD2. Unmatched junction bases numbered 9, after V lost 5 bases and J lost 2 bases. CDR1 and CDR2 from the germline V gene are SGHTA and FQGNSA. The CDR3 is 16 residues long. The CDR3 here is CASSPRLAILTDTQYF. The CDR3 bases are TGTGCCAGCAGCCCTCGACTAGCGATTCTCACAGATACGCAGTATTTT.

V is TRBV5-1 and J is TRBJ1-6, with D uncertain. This CDR3 is built from 15 residues. Trimming cost V 2 bases and J 8 bases, with 14 bases left between them. Germline assignment: CDR1 SGHRS and CDR2 YFSETQ. The CDR3, as DNA: TGCGCCAGCAGCTTACTTGAGGGCTGGGATTCACCCCTCCACTTT. As protein: CASSLLEGWDSPLHF.

The chain is built from TRBV20-1 and TRBJ2-5; 12 bases agree with TRBD1. The J call may not be correct, given that the DNA end is closer to TRBJ2-4. The CDR3 totals 16 residues. Germline CDR1 DFQATT, CDR2 SNEGSKA (reference sequence). CDR3 amino acids: CSARPGQGAVWNIQYF. CDR3 coding DNA: TGCAGTGCTAGACCGGGACAGGGGGCGGTGTGGAACATTCAGTACTTC.

This clonotype has a handful of counts. The rearrangement joins TRBV20-1 to TRBJ2-5; D not certain. CDR3 size: 13 residues. The germline V gene encodes CDR1 DFQATT and CDR2 SNEGSKA (reference sequence). Trimming removed 3 bases at V and 2 bases at J, with 10 bases between. CDR3 in amino acids: CSARPPVQETQYF. The CDR3 nucleotides read TGCAGTGCTAGGCCTCCCGTTCAAGAGACCCAGTACTTC.

A few counts support this clonotype. The chain joins TRBV20-1 to TRBJ1-5, with D hard to call. CDR1 and CDR2 from the germline V gene are DFQATT and SNEGSKA (reference sequence). This CDR3 spans 16 amino acids. Trimming removed 2 bases from V and 0 bases from J, with 14 bases in between. The CDR3 here is CSARKRTAYSNQPQHF. DNA of the CDR3: TGCAGTGCTAGAAAGAGGACCGCTTATAGCAATCAGCCCCAGCATTTT.

The gene calls are TRBV27 and TRBJ2-5, with 16 bases matching TRBD2. The CDR3 is 17 residues long. Trimming removed 6 bases from V and 2 bases from J; junction bases left unmatched: 6. CDR1 MNHEY and CDR2 SMNVEV come from the germline V gene (reference sequence). This CDR3 reads CASSPGLAGGTQETQYF. CDR3 nucleotides: TGTGCCAGCAGCCCGGGACTAGCGGGAGGGACACAAGAGACCCAGTACTTC.

The table lists this clonotype with many counts. CDR3 DNA sequence: TGTGCCAGCAGTGAAGGACTAGCGTCCCAGTACTTC. This codes for CASSEGLASQYF. The chain is built from TRBV6-1 and TRBJ2-5, with 8 positions matching TRBD2. The CDR3 length is 12 residues. Germline values: CDR1 MNHNS, CDR2 SASEGT. With V trimmed by 1 base and J by 9 bases, 1 base remained unmatched.

This chain connects TRBV28 to TRBJ2-5, with D unresolved. This CDR3 region has 14 residues. V was clipped by 7 bases and J by 11 bases, with 23 bases between them. Germline lookup yields CDR1 MDHEN and CDR2 SYDVKM. In nucleotides, the CDR3 is TGTGCCAGCACCGAACGGGCAGACTCCCTTGAGCAGTACTTC. Its translation is CASTERADSLEQYF.

This clonotype was seen a few times. The chain is built from TRBV7-2 and TRBJ2-7; 7 nucleotides line up with TRBD2. Germline V gene sequence: CDR1 SGHTA, CDR2 FQGNSA. CDR3 size: 16 residues. With 1 base clipped from V and 3 bases from J, the junction kept 9 bases outside the gene matches. CDR3 in amino acids: CASSLGGASGHYEQYF. The CDR3 DNA follows: TGTGCCAGCAGCTTAGGCGGGGCTAGCGGACACTACGAGCAGTACTTC.

The V call is TRBV6-1, the J call TRBJ1-5; D remains unclear. The CDR3 consists of 14 residues. V lost 9 bases and J lost 1, with 13 bases in between. Germline CDR1 and CDR2: MNHNS and SASEGT. CDR3 protein: CASTWDRSNQPQHF. CDR3 DNA: TGTGCCAGTACCTGGGATAGAAGCAATCAGCCCCAGCATTTT.

The J gene is TRBJ2-4, the V gene TRBV4-3; TRBD2 agrees at 7 bases. The J call may be in error: the DNA end matches TRBJ2-5 better. The CDR3 has 15 residues. Germline-derived CDR1 and CDR2 are LGHNA and YSLEER. The CDR3 region is CASSQDGRAEETQYF. CDR3 nucleotide sequence: TGCGCCAGCAGCCAAGATGGGAGGGCTGAGGAGACCCAGTACTTC.

With regard to this clonotype: A single base separates this from a much larger clone, so it may be a read error. The chain is built from TRBV6-5 and TRBJ2-5, with 9 bases lining up with TRBD1. Per germline, CDR1 MNHEY and CDR2 SVGAGI. The V and J ends lost 2 bases and 0 bases, in that order; junction bases with no gene match: 4. The CDR3 is 16 amino acids. CDR3 protein: CASSYAGTGNQETQYF. CDR3 DNA: TGTGCCAGCAGTTACGCCGGGACAGGGAACCAAGAGACCCAGTACTTC.

This rearrangement joins TRBV9 to TRBJ2-2; 12 bases line up with TRBD2. J gave up 4 bases and V 6 bases, and 7 bases lay outside the gene matches. Germline V gene lookup returns CDR1 SGDLS and CDR2 YYNGEE. The CDR3 is 16 residues long. In DNA, the CDR3 is TGTGCCAGCAACCCGACTAGCGGGGGACCCACCGGGGAGCTGTTTTTT. The encoded protein is CASNPTSGGPTGELFF. Full variable domain (remainder filled in from reference TRBV9 and TRBJ2-2): DSGVTQTPKHLITATGQRVTLRCSPRSGDLSVYWYQQSLDQGLQFLIQYYNGEERAKGNILERFSAQQFPDLHSELNLSSLELGDSALYFCASNPTSGGPTGELFFGEGSRLTVL.

This clonotype was counted only a few times. V usage is TRBV27 and J usage is TRBJ2-3; TRBD2 matches at 10 bases. The trim removed 2 bases at V and 3 bases at J, leaving 5 bases unmatched. The CDR3 is 16 amino acids. Germline V CDR1 and CDR2: MNHEY, SMNVEV (reference sequence). The CDR3 loop is CASSLSSGRGTDTQYF. The CDR3 DNA reads TGTGCCAGCAGTTTAAGCAGCGGGAGGGGGACAGATACGCAGTATTTT.

This clonotype was counted at least ten times. The rearrangement joins TRBV7-2 to TRBJ1-2; possibly TRBD1 for D (6 bases). V lost 1 base and J lost 5, with 8 bases in between. The CDR3 has 13 amino acids. Germline CDR1 reads SGHTA; CDR2 reads FQGNSA. CDR3 in amino acids: CASSLGTEYGYTF. The CDR3 coding sequence is TGTGCCAGCAGCTTAGGGACAGAATATGGCTACACCTTC.

This clonotype was observed a handful of times. A much bigger clone sits one base away, suggesting this may be a read error. CDR3 in amino acids: CSARAVDTQYF. The CDR3 nucleotides read TGCAGTGCTAGAGCCGTAGATACGCAGTATTTT. The chain joins TRBV20-1 to TRBJ2-3; D is ambiguous. CDR3 length: 11 amino acids. The V end was cut by 1 base, the J end by 5 bases, with 4 bases between. Germline-derived CDR1 and CDR2 are DFQATT and SNEGSKA (reference sequence).

The V gene is TRBV11-2, the J gene TRBJ2-7; 9 nucleotides match TRBD2. Looked up from germline, CDR1 is SGHAT and CDR2 is FQNNGV. V lost 5 bases, J lost 5 bases, and 10 bases stayed unmatched. This CDR3 is 15 amino acids long. The CDR3 sequence: CASSGKGLAVNEQYF. The CDR3 nucleotides are TGTGCCAGCAGCGGAAAGGGACTAGCTGTGAACGAGCAGTACTTC.

The chain has TRBV6-1 and TRBJ1-1; D gene uncertain. Deletions cut 0 bases from V and 1 base from J, with 3 bases between. This CDR3 is built from 13 residues. CDR1 and CDR2 (germline): MNHNS, SASEGT. This chain's CDR3 is CASSEAQNTEAFF. The CDR3 DNA sequence: TGTGCCAGCAGTGAAGCACAGAACACTGAAGCTTTCTTT.

The sample holds a few counts of this clonotype. The chain has TRBV5-4 and TRBJ2-3; 7 bases agree with TRBD2. The V and J ends lost 0 bases and 8 bases, in that order; junction bases with no gene match: 12. The CDR3 totals 16 residues. Germline V CDR1 and CDR2: SGHNT, YYREEE (reference sequence). The CDR3 sequence is CASSLEGTNPSATQYF. Written as DNA, the CDR3 is TGTGCCAGCAGCTTGGAAGGGACTAACCCTTCTGCTACGCAGTATTTT.

The sample holds one count of this clonotype. This chain joins TRBV28 and TRBJ2-1; no definite D call. Matching the DNA end better, TRBJ2-7 makes the J call doubtful. Looked up from germline, CDR1 is MDHEN and CDR2 is SYDVKM. The CDR3 is 11 residues long. For the CDR3, the DNA is TGTGCCGTCAGCTCCTACAATGAGCAGTACTTC. Amino acid sequence: CAVSSYNEQYF.

V gene TRBV20-1 combines with J gene TRBJ1-2, with 7 bases aligning to TRBD1. The CDR3 is made up of 14 amino acids. J lost 3 bases, V lost 3 bases, and 7 bases had no gene match. Germline CDR1 DFQATT, CDR2 SNEGSKA (reference sequence). The CDR3 bases are TGCAGTGCTAGCCCTTTTACAGGGGACTATGGCTACACCTTC. Amino acids: CSASPFTGDYGYTF.

This clonotype showed up many times. This rearrangement joins TRBV5-1 to TRBJ1-2, with 7 bases that match TRBD1. This CDR3 comprises 16 residues. Germline loops: CDR1 SGHRS, CDR2 YFSETQ. The V segment lost 0 bases and the J segment 5 bases; nucleotides outside the gene matches: 10. CDR3 in DNA: TGCGCCAGCAGCTTGGAGGGGACAGCGCTCCATTATGGCTACACCTTC. Translating it yields CASSLEGTALHYGYTF.

This rearrangement joins TRBV3-1 to TRBJ1-2; 7 bases align to TRBD1. The length of the CDR3 is 14 residues. Germline values: CDR1 LGHDT, CDR2 YNNKEL (reference sequence). The V segment lost 3 bases and the J segment 4 bases; nucleotides outside the gene matches: 5. Here the CDR3 DNA reads TGTGCCAGCAGCCACGCGGGACAGCCCTATGGCTACACCTTC. It specifies CASSHAGQPYGYTF.

The rearrangement uses TRBV6-1 and TRBJ2-7; perhaps D is TRBD1 or TRBD2 (6 bases each). This CDR3 region has 13 residues. The germline gives CDR1 MNHNS, CDR2 SASEGT. V was shortened by 7 bases and J by 3 bases, with 13 bases between the two germline ends. The CDR3 protein is CASIGRGLYEQYF. Here the CDR3 DNA reads TGTGCCAGCATTGGCAGGGGACTCTACGAGCAGTACTTC.

The genes are TRBV18 and TRBJ2-5, with TRBD1 matching over 7 bases. The CDR3 spans 18 residues. Unmatched junction bases numbered 15, after V lost 3 bases and J lost 2 bases. Per the germline V gene, CDR1 is KGHSH and CDR2 is LQKENI. The CDR3 spells CASSPISTGQRGQETQYF. CDR3 DNA sequence: TGTGCCAGCTCACCCATTAGCACGGGACAGAGAGGACAAGAGACCCAGTACTTC.

The rearrangement links TRBV12-3 or TRBV12-4 to TRBJ2-2, with 8 bases fitting TRBD2. This CDR3 spans 14 amino acids. V lost 7 bases to trimming and J lost 7 bases; unmatched junction nucleotides: 8. CDR3 loop: CASTLGGGNGELFF. The CDR3 bases are TGTGCCAGCACCCTCGGCGGGGGGAACGGGGAGCTGTTTTTT.

This clonotype has just a few counts. The chain couples TRBV28 to TRBJ2-1; 7 bases map to TRBD2. Germline trimming cut 4 bases from V and 0 bases from J; bases unmatched to any gene: 6. CDR3 length: 16 residues. Germline CDR1 is MDHEN and CDR2 is SYDVKM. CDR3 loop: CASSSLGGSSYNEQFF. The CDR3 DNA sequence: TGTGCCAGCAGTTCACTGGGGGGGAGCTCCTACAATGAGCAGTTCTTC.

This chain connects TRBV5-1 to TRBJ2-7; D may be TRBD1 (5 bases). Germline assignment: CDR1 SGHRS and CDR2 YFSETQ. Trimming took off 0 bases at V and 0 bases at J, with 10 bases between the two ends. The CDR3 has 15 amino acids. The CDR3 sequence is CASSLDRPSSYEQYF. In DNA, the CDR3 is TGCGCCAGCAGCTTGGACAGGCCGAGCTCCTACGAGCAGTACTTC.